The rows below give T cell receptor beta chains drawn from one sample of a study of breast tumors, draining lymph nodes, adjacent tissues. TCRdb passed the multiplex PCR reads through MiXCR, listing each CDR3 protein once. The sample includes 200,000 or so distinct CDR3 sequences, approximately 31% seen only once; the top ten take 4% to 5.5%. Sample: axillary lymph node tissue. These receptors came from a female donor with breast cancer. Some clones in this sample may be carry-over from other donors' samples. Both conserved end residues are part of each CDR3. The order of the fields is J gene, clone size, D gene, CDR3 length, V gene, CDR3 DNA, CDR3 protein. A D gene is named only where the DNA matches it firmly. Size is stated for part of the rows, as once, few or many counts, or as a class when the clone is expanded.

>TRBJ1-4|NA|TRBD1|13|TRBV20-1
TGCAGTGCTAGACAGGGGGGTAATGAAAAACTGTTTTTT
CSARQGGNEKLFF
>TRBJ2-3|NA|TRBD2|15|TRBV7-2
TGTGCCAGCAGTGTTAGCGGGAGCTCCTACAATGAGCAGTATTTT
CASSVSGSSYNEQYF
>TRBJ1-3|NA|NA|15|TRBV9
TGTGCCAGCAGCGTAGCCGGACACCTTGGAAACACCATATATTTT
CASSVAGHLGNTIYF
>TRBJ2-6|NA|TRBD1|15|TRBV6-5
TGTGCCTCAACAGGGGCAAGCTCTGGGGCCAACGTCCTGACTTTC
CASTGASSGANVLTF
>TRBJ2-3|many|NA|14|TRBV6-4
TGTGCCAGCAGTGCAGAGACTAGCACAGATACGCAGTATTTT
CASSAETSTDTQYF
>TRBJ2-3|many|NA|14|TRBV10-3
TGTGCCATCAGTGATGGAGGGTTGGGGGATACGCAGTATTTT
CAISDGGLGDTQYF
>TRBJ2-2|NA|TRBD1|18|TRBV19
TGTGCCAGTAGTATAGGTAAAGGGGGCGGAGCGAACACCGGGGAGCTGTTTTTT
CASSIGKGGGANTGELFF
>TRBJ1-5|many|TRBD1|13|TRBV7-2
TGTGCCAGCAGCTCACAGGGGAATCAGCCCCAGCATTTT
CASSSQGNQPQHF
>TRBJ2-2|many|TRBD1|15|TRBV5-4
TGTGCCAGCCACAGTGGGGACAGGGCCACCGGGGAGCTGTTTTTT
CASHSGDRATGELFF
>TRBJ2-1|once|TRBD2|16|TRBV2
TGTGCCAGCAGTGAATTACTAGCGCCAATCGTCAATGAGCAGTTCTTC
CASSELLAPIVNEQFF
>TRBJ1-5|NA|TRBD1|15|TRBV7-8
TGTGCCAGCAGCTTCAGGGGGGGTAGCAATCAGCCCCAGCATTTT
CASSFRGGSNQPQHF
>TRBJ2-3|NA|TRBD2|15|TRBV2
TGTGCCACCAGGACTAGCGGGGGGTTGGCAGATACGCAGTATTTT
CATRTSGGLADTQYF
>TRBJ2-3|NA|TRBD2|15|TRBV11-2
TGTGCCAGCAGCTCCCGGACTAGCGGGGGAGCACAGGGGTATTTT
CASSSRTSGGAQGYF
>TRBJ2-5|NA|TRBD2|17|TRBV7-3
TGTGCCAGCAGCCAAGGGGGGTCTAGCGGGGGACAGGAGACCCAGTACTTC
CASSQGGSSGGQETQYF
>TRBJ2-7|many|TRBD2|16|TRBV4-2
TGTGCCAGCAGCGTGCCAGGGAGCGGGGTAACCTACGAGCAGTACTTC
CASSVPGSGVTYEQYF
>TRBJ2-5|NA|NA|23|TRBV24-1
TGTGCCACCAGTGACCCCGGGTGGGGGGGCTGGCACAGAGATACACGGCGGGGAGAGACCCAGTACTTC
CATSDPGWGGWHRDTRRGETQYF
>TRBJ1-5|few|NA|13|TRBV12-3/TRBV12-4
TGTGCCAGCAGTTTTGGCAGTGATCAGCCCCAGCATTTT
CASSFGSDQPQHF
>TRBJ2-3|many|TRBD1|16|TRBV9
TGTGCCAGCAGCGTAGTGGGGGACAGGGGGGAGGATACGCAGTATTTT
CASSVVGDRGEDTQYF
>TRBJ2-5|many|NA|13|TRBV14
TGTGCCAGCAGCCGCCAGGACCAGGGGACCCAGTACTTC
CASSRQDQGTQYF
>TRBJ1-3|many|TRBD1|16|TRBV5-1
TGCGCCAGCAGCTTGGAAGGTGGACAGGACGGAAACACCATATATTTT
CASSLEGGQDGNTIYF
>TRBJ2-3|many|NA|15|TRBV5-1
TGCGCCAGCAGCCCCCCAGGGGGGGGCACAGATACGCAGTATTTT
CASSPPGGGTDTQYF
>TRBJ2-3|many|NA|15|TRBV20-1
TGCAGTGCTAGAGCCCCCCAACAGAGCACAGATACGCAGTATTTT
CSARAPQQSTDTQYF
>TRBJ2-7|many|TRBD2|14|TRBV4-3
TGCGCCAGCAGGTCGACTAGCGGGAGCTACGAGCAGTACTTC
CASRSTSGSYEQYF